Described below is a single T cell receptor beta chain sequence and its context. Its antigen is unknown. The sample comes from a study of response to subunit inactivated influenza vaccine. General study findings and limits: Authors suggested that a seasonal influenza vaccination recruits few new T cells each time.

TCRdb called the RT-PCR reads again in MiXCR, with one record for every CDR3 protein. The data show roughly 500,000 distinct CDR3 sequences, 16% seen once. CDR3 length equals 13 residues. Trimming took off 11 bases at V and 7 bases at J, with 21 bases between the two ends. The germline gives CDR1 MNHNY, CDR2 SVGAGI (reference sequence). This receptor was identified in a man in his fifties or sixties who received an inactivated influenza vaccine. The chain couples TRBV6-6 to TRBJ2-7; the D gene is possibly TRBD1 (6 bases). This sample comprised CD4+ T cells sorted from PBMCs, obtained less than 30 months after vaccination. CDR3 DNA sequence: TGTGCCGTATTGGACATGTTCCAGGGGGAGCAGTACTTC. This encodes CAVLDMFQGEQYF.